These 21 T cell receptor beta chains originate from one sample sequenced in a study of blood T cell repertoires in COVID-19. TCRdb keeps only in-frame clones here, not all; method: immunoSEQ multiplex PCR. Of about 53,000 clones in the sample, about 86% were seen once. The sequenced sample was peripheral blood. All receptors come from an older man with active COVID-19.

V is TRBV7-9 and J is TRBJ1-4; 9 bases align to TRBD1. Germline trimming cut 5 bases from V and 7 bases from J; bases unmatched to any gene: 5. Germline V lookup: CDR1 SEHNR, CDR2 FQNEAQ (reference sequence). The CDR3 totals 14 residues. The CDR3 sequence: CASSQQGAREKLFF. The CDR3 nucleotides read TGTGCCAGCAGCCAACAGGGGGCCCGTGAAAAACTGTTTTTT.

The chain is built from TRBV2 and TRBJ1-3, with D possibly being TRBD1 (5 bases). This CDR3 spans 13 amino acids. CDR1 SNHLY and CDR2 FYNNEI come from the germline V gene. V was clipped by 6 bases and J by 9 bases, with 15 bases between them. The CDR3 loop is CASRMDLQGTIYF. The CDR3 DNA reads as TGTGCCAGCAGGATGGACCTCCAGGGCACCATATATTTT. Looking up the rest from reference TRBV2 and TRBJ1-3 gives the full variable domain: EPEVTQTPSHQVTQMGQEVILRCVPISNHLYFYWYRQILGQKVEFLVSFYNNEISEKSEIFDDQFSVERPDGSNFTLKIRSTKLEDSAMYFCASRMDLQGTIYFGEGSWLTVV.

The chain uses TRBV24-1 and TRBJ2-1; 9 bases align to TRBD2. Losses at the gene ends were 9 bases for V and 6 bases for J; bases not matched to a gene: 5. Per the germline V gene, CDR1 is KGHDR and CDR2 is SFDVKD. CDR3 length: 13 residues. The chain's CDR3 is CATGGGALNEQFF. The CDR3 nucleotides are TGTGCCACCGGCGGGGGGGCCCTCAATGAGCAGTTCTTC.

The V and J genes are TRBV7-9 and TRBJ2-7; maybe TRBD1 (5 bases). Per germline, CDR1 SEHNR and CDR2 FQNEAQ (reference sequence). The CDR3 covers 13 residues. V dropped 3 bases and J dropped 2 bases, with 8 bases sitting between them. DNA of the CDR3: TGTGCCAGCAGCTTTCAGGGTACCTACGAGCAGTACTTC. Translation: CASSFQGTYEQYF.

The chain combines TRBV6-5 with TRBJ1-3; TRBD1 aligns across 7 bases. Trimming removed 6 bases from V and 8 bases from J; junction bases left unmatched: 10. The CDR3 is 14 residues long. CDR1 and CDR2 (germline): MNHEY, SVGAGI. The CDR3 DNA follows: TGTGCCAGCAGCCCAGACAGGGTCTCTGACACCATATATTTT. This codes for CASSPDRVSDTIYF.

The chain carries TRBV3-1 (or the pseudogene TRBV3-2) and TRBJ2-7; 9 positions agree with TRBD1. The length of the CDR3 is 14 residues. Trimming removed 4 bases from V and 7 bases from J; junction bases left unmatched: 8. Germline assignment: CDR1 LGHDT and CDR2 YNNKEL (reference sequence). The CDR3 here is CASSRAGQGLEQYF. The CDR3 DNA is TGTGCCAGCAGCCGCGCTGGACAGGGGTTAGAGCAGTACTTC.

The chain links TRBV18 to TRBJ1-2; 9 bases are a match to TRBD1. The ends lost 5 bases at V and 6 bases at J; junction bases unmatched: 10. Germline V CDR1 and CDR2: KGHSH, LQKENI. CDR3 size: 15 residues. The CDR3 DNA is TGTGCCAGCTCAACCGGACAGGGGCTCCCGGATGGCTACACCTTC. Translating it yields CASSTGQGLPDGYTF.

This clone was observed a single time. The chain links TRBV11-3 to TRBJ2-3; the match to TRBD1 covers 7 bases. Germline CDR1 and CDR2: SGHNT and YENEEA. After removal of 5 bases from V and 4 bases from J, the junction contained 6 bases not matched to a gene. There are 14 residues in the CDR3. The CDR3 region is CASSPGTDPDTQYF. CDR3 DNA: TGTGCCAGCAGCCCAGGGACAGACCCAGATACGCAGTATTTT.

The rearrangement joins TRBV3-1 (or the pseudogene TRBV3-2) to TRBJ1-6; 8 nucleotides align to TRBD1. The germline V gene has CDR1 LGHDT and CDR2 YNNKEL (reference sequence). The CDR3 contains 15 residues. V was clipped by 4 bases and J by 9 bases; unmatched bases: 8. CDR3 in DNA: TGTGCCAGCAGCCGCGTGACAGGGGAAGGTTCACCCCTCCACTTT. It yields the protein CASSRVTGEGSPLHF.

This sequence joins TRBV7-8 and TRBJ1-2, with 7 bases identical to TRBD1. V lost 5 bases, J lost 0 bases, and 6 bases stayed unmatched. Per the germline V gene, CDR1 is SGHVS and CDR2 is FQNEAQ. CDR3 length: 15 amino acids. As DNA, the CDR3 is TGTGCCAGCAGCCTTGGGACAGCTACTAACTATGGCTACACCTTC. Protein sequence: CASSLGTATNYGYTF.

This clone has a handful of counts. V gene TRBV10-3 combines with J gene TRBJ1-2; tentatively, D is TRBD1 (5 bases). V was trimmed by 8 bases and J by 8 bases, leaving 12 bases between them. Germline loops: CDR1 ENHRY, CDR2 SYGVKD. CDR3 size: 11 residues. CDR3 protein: CAILWGGGYTF. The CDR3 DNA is TGTGCCATCTTGTGGGGGGGAGGCTACACCTTC.

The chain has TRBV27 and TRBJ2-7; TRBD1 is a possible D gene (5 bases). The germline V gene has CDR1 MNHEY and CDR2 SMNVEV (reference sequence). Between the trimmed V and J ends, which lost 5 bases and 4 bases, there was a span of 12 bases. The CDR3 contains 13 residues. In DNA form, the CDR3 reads TGTGCCAGCAGTCCGGGCAGGGAATACGAGCAGTACTTC. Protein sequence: CASSPGREYEQYF.

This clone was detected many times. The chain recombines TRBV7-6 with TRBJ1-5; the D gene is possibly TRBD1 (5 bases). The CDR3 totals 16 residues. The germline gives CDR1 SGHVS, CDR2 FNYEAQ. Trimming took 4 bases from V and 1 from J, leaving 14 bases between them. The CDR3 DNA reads TGTGCCAGCAGCTCCAGCGGGGCGCGAAGCAATCAGCCCCAGCATTTT. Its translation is CASSSSGARSNQPQHF.

CDR3 residues: CASRKNRGRGTEAFF. The CDR3 DNA is TGTGCCAGCAGGAAAAACAGGGGCCGCGGGACTGAAGCTTTCTTT. This chain links TRBV6-5 with TRBJ1-1; 7 bases are shared with TRBD1. Unmatched junction bases numbered 12, after V lost 6 bases and J lost 5 bases. The CDR3 extends over 15 amino acids. Per the germline V gene, CDR1 is MNHEY and CDR2 is SVGAGI.

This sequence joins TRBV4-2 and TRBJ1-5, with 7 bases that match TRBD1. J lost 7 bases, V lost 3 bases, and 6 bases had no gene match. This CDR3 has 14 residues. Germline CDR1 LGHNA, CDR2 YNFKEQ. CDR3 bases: TGTGCCAGCAGCCACCCAGGGGGTGAGCAGCCCCAGCATTTT. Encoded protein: CASSHPGGEQPQHF.

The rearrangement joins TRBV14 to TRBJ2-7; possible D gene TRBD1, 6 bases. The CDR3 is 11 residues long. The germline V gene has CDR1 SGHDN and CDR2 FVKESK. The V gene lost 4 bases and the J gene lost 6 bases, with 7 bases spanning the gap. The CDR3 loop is CASSPQGEQYF. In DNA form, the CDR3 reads TGTGCCAGCAGCCCACAGGGCGAGCAGTACTTC.

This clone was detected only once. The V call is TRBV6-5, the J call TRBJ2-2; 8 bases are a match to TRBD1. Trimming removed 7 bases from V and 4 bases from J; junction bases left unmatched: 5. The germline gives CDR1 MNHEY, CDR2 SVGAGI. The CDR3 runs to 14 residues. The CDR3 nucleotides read TGTGCCAGCATTTGGACAGGGAGCACCGGGGAGCTGTTTTTT. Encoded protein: CASIWTGSTGELFF.

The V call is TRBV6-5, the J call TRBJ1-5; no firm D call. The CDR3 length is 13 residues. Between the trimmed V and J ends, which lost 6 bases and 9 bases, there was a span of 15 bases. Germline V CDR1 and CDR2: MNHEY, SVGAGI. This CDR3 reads CASREQPDWPQHF. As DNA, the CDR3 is TGTGCCAGCAGGGAGCAGCCCGATTGGCCCCAGCATTTT.

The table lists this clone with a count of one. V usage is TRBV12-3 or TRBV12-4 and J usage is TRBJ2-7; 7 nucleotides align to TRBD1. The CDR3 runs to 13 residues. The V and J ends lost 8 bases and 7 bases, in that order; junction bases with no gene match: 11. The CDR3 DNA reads TGTGCCAGCCGAACGACAGGGTTCGGGGAGCAGTACTTC. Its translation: CASRTTGFGEQYF.

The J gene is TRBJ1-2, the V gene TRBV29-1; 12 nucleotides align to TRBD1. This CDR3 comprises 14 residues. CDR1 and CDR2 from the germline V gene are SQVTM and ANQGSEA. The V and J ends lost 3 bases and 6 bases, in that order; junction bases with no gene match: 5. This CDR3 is CSVERDRGLHGYTF. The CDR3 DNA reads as TGCAGCGTTGAGAGGGACAGGGGGCTACATGGCTACACCTTC.

The CDR3 loop is CATRGEGQGNGPEAFF. In DNA, the CDR3 is TGTGCCACCAGAGGAGAGGGACAGGGGAATGGCCCTGAAGCTTTCTTT. The rearrangement joins TRBV24-1 to TRBJ1-1; 10 bases map to TRBD1. CDR1 KGHDR and CDR2 SFDVKD come from the germline V gene. V shed 7 bases and J 6 bases; nucleotides not matched to a gene: 13. The CDR3 has 16 residues.